This TCR beta chain comes out of a study of CD8+ T cells in alopecia areata. Whole-study results and caveats: Association of baseline CD8+ expansion with response is uncertain owing to one nonresponder. Compared with normal scalp, lesional scalp had higher clonality and more expanded CD8+ clones.

Trimming removed 3 bases from V and 7 bases from J; junction bases left unmatched: 6. CDR1 is MDHEN and CDR2 is SYDVKM in the germline V gene. This CDR3 has 14 residues. cDNA prepared by RNA extraction and subsequent reverse transcription served as the template for sequencing. The protocol was immunoSEQ multiplex PCR, while the TCRdb copy is restricted to in-frame clones and leaves out a portion. The sample has 40,000 to 45,000 clones, roughly 92% seen once; the top ten hold approximately 20%. The treatment: oral pan-JAK inhibitor, 5-10 mg twice daily. In alopecia areata patients, both lesional scalp punch biopsies and peripheral blood were collected. On this clone: What it recognizes is unknown.

This chain links TRBV28 with TRBJ1-5, with 7 bases identical to TRBD1. This sequence was found in a human donor with alopecia areata. The sample consisted of CD8+ T cells sorted from blood, taken at week 24, from a patient treated with tofacitinib. The CDR3 DNA sequence: TGTGCCAGCAGTTTGAGGGGGCGCCGCCAGCCCCAGCATTTT. Amino acids: CASSLRGRRQPQHF.